These T cell receptor beta chains were read from a single sample in a study of CD8 T cells in ankylosing spondylitis. TCRdb re-derived calls from the 5' RACE reads in MiXCR, one entry per CDR3 protein. This repertoire shows approximately 340,000 distinct CDR3 sequences, under 15% found once; its top ten account for 1.1%. Sequencing was done on a sample of blood, either unsorted or a sorted T cell fraction (not recorded which). These receptors all stem from a male donor with ankylosing spondylitis or in good health (not recorded which). Each CDR3 is given with its conserved first and last residue. A D gene is named only where the DNA matches it firmly. Clone size is not always given. Where it is, it says once, few, many or a class for expanded clones.

j_gene | d_gene | v_gene | abundance | CDR3nt | CDR3aa
TRBJ1-3 | TRBD1 | TRBV27 | few | TGTGCCAGCAGTCGGACAGGGGGGGGAAACACCATATATTTT | CASSRTGGGNTIYF
TRBJ2-1 | TRBD2 | TRBV6-5 | few | TGTGCCAGCAGTTACTCCCTCGGGAGGGCCTACAATGAGCAGTTCTTC | CASSYSLGRAYNEQFF
TRBJ1-2 | - | TRBV20-1 | few | TGCAGTGCCCCGGGCTCCGGCTACACCTTC | CSAPGSGYTF
TRBJ1-1 | - | TRBV5-1 | - | TGCGCCAGCAGCTTACAGGGAGTGAAAAGCACTGAAGCTTTCTTT | CASSLQGVKSTEAFF
TRBJ2-1 | TRBD1 | TRBV6-1 | few | TGTGCCAACGCCGGGACAGGGGGCTATGATGAGCAGTTCTTC | CANAGTGGYDEQFF
TRBJ2-1 | - | TRBV12-3/TRBV12-4 | - | TGTGCCAGCAGTTTAGAACAGGGATTTGACGCGTTCTTC | CASSLEQGFDAFF
TRBJ2-3 | TRBD1 | TRBV18 | - | TGTGCCAGCTCACCACTTTTAGTCGACAGGGGGGATACGCAGTATTTT | CASSPLLVDRGDTQYF
TRBJ2-7 | TRBD1 | TRBV20-1 | - | TGCAGTGCCAGACAGGGGGTCGCCTACGAGCAGTACTTC | CSARQGVAYEQYF
TRBJ2-1 | TRBD2 | TRBV12-3/TRBV12-4 | many | TGTGCCAGCAGTTTGGGGACTAGCGGAGATTACAATGAGCAGTTCTTC | CASSLGTSGDYNEQFF
TRBJ2-3 | TRBD2 | TRBV20-1 | - | TGCAGTGCTATTGGCCTAGCGGGAGGGAAATGGGGCACAGATACGCAGTATTTT | CSAIGLAGGKWGTDTQYF
TRBJ1-5 | - | TRBV5-1 | few | TGCGCCAGCAGCTTTAGGGAGGAAGCGGCAAGAGATCAGCCCCAGCATTTT | CASSFREEAARDQPQHF
TRBJ2-5 | - | TRBV10-3 | few | TGTGCCATCGGGGGGACATCCCAAGAGACCCAGTACTTC | CAIGGTSQETQYF
TRBJ2-2 | TRBD2 | TRBV3-1 | - | TGTGCCAGCAGCCAATACGGCGGGAGGCCCGGGGAGCTGTTTTTT | CASSQYGGRPGELFF
TRBJ2-1 | - | TRBV20-1 | - | TGCAGTGCTAGAGATCGGGCTTCCTACAATGAGCAGTTCTTC | CSARDRASYNEQFF
TRBJ2-3 | TRBD1 | TRBV11-2 | few | TGTGCCGGACGGACAGGAGGCACAGATACGCAGTATTTT | CAGRTGGTDTQYF
TRBJ2-5 | - | TRBV2 | few | TGTGCCAGCAGTGAGGCTACGTCGAAAGAGACCCAGTACTTC | CASSEATSKETQYF
TRBJ1-1 | TRBD1 | TRBV10-3 | - | TGTGCCACAGGGGGGGGCCTGAACACTGAAGCTTTCTTT | CATGGGLNTEAFF
TRBJ1-1 | TRBD1 | TRBV27 | many | TGTGCCAGCAGTTCTGGGACAGCCGGAAGTTACACTGAAGCTTTCTTT | CASSSGTAGSYTEAFF
TRBJ1-1 | - | TRBV12-3/TRBV12-4 | few | TGTGCCAGCAGTTACCAGGGACTGGACACTGAAGCTTTCTTT | CASSYQGLDTEAFF
TRBJ1-6 | - | TRBV11-2 | - | TGTGCCAGCAGCTTCGATAGGGGCAGCCCATCACCCCTCCACTTT | CASSFDRGSPSPLHF
TRBJ2-1 | - | TRBV27 | - | TGTGCCAGCAGTTTCCAGCGGAGTTACAATGAGCAGTTCTTC | CASSFQRSYNEQFF
TRBJ1-1 | - | TRBV6-5 | - | TGTGCCAGCAGTTACGTGAGGCTGAACACTGAAGCTTTCTTT | CASSYVRLNTEAFF
TRBJ2-7 | - | TRBV5-1 | few | TGCGCCAGCAGCTTCGGGACCCGCGACTACGAGCAGTACTTC | CASSFGTRDYEQYF
TRBJ2-1 | - | TRBV19 | - | TGTGCCAGTAGTATAGATACCAGCTCACGGGAGCAGTTCTTC | CASSIDTSSREQFF
TRBJ2-4 | - | TRBV29-1 | - | TGCAGCGTTGCAGTAGCCAAAAACATTCAGTACTTC | CSVAVAKNIQYF
TRBJ2-5 | - | TRBV20-1 | - | TGCAGTGCTTTCGGGTCCCAAGAGACCCAGTACTTC | CSAFGSQETQYF
TRBJ2-4 | - | TRBV11-2 | few | TGTGCCAGCAGCCCTCAGCTTAAGGGTTGGCCCACCCGGGGCAAAAACATTCAGTACTTC | CASSPQLKGWPTRGKNIQYF
TRBJ2-5 | - | TRBV30 | few | TGTGCCTGGCGAGGGGGGGAGACCCAGTACTTC | CAWRGGETQYF
TRBJ2-1 | TRBD2 | TRBV9 | few | TGTGCCAGCAGCCTCCGGCTAGCGGGGGGGCAAGGGTCCTACAATGAGCAGTTCTTC | CASSLRLAGGQGSYNEQFF
TRBJ2-2 | - | TRBV7-8 | - | TGTGCCAGCGGCCCTGGACACCCCTGCTGGGAGCTGTTTTTT | CASGPGHPCWELFF
TRBJ1-1 | - | TRBV12-3/TRBV12-4 | - | TGTGCCAGCAGCCATGCTAAGAACACTGAAGCTTTCTTT | CASSHAKNTEAFF
TRBJ1-1 | - | TRBV10-3 | many | TGTGCCATCAGTGAGTCGGGTGGCAGGGGAGGCACTGAAGCTTTCTTT | CAISESGGRGGTEAFF
TRBJ2-7 | - | TRBV2 | few | TGTGCCAGCAAGTCCGACAGAACCTACGAGCAGTACTTC | CASKSDRTYEQYF
TRBJ2-3 | - | TRBV20-1 | - | TGCTGTGCTAGAGAAAGTGGACCGGCAGATACGCAGTATTTT | CCARESGPADTQYF
TRBJ2-3 | - | TRBV10-3 | - | TGTGCCATCAGTGATCACCCCGGGACAGATACGCAGTATTTT | CAISDHPGTDTQYF
TRBJ2-7 | - | TRBV29-1 | few | TGCAGCGCGGCGGACAGAACCCCTCCCTACGAGCAGTACTTC | CSAADRTPPYEQYF
TRBJ2-3 | - | TRBV19 | few | TGTGCCAGTAGTATACCCGGGGCTCCACGGGATACGCAGTATTTT | CASSIPGAPRDTQYF
TRBJ1-5 | - | TRBV3-1 | - | TGTGCCAGCAGCCCTACAGGGAGGAATCAGCCCCAGCATTTT | CASSPTGRNQPQHF
TRBJ1-2 | - | TRBV12-3/TRBV12-4 | - | TGTGCCAGCACCCCGGACAGCAAGATCAACTATGGCTACACCTTC | CASTPDSKINYGYTF
TRBJ2-2 | TRBD1 | TRBV5-1 | - | TGCGCCAGCAGCTTGCGGGGACAGGGCGACGGGGAGCTGTTTTTT | CASSLRGQGDGELFF
TRBJ2-7 | - | TRBV7-2 | - | TGTGCCAGCAGCTTTGGCACCCGGCCCTCCTACGAGCAGTACTTC | CASSFGTRPSYEQYF
TRBJ2-2 | TRBD1 | TRBV7-9 | few | TGTGCCAGCAGCTTAGGTTGGACAGGGAACCCTACCGGGGAGCTGTTTTTT | CASSLGWTGNPTGELFF
TRBJ2-1 | - | TRBV5-1 | - | TGCGCCAGCAGCCTGGACATGGGTCACTACAATGAGCAGTTCTTC | CASSLDMGHYNEQFF
TRBJ1-1 | - | TRBV6-5 | - | TGTGCCAGCAGTTACTCGATCGGGGTGGGAAACACTGAAGCTTTCTTT | CASSYSIGVGNTEAFF
TRBJ2-2 | TRBD2 | TRBV6-5 | many | TGTGCCAGCAGTTCGAGACTAGCGGCGAACACCGGGGAGCTGTTTTTT | CASSSRLAANTGELFF
TRBJ1-3 | - | TRBV5-5 | few | TGTGCCAGCAGCTTCGGAACAGCTGGAAACACCATATATTTT | CASSFGTAGNTIYF
TRBJ1-1 | - | TRBV6-5 | few | TGTGCCAGCAGTTACTCGAACAGGGTCGTTAGCACTGAAGCTTTCTTT | CASSYSNRVVSTEAFF
TRBJ2-2 | - | TRBV5-1 | many | TGCGCCAGCAGCTTTGAACCAGGGAATGCGATGAACACCGGGGAGCTGTTTTTT | CASSFEPGNAMNTGELFF
TRBJ1-2 | TRBD1 | TRBV5-1 | - | TGCGCCAGCAGCGCCGGGACAGCGGCTAACTATGGCTACACCTTC | CASSAGTAANYGYTF
TRBJ2-4 | - | TRBV12-3/TRBV12-4 | - | TGTGCCAGCAGTTCGAACCGGGCCAAAAACATTCAGTACTTC | CASSSNRAKNIQYF
TRBJ2-1 | TRBD2 | TRBV20-1 | - | TGCAGTGCAACACTAGCGGGAGACTCCCTCCTCTTC | CSATLAGDSLLF
TRBJ2-5 | - | TRBV29-1 | - | TGCAGCGTCCCGCTGCGGGGCCCGGAGACCCAGTACTTC | CSVPLRGPETQYF
TRBJ2-5 | - | TRBV11-2 | few | TGTGCCAGCAGCTTAGATGCAGGGAGCGAGACCCAGTACTTC | CASSLDAGSETQYF
TRBJ1-5 | - | TRBV12-3/TRBV12-4 | many | TGTGCCAGCAGTTTAGCGGGAGGAAGCAATCAGCCCCAGCATTTT | CASSLAGGSNQPQHF
TRBJ1-4 | - | TRBV12-3/TRBV12-4 | - | TGTGCCAGCAGTTTTTACGCCTTGGAAAAACTGTTTTTT | CASSFYALEKLFF